This TCR beta chain was captured in a study of OX40 agonist ivuxolimab in advanced cancers. Study-wide background: Having had anti-PD-1, anti-PD-L1 or anti-CTLA-4 therapy before was allowed, and roughly 39% had some.

A remark on this clone: Its specificity is not known.

Prior autoimmune disease or systemic immunosuppression barred patients. Study observations and caveats: Antigen specificity remained undetermined for the expanded peripheral T cells.

Produced via immunoSEQ multiplex PCR; TCRdb's table is partial and in-frame only. The repertoire consists of roughly 40,000 clones, with roughly four fifths occurring once and the leading ten covering 2.6%. This clonotype originated in an adult with an advanced solid tumor such as melanoma, head and neck, liver or kidney cancer. Sequencing was performed on CD4+ or CD8+ T cells sorted from blood, taken in a trial of the OX40 agonist ivuxolimab.

The CDR3 sequence: CASSGATDTQYF. As DNA, the CDR3 is TGTGCCAGTAGCGGGGCCACAGATACGCAGTATTTT. V and J are TRBV28 and TRBJ2-3, with 8 bases identical to TRBD2. V lost 9 bases and J lost 2; bases outside the gene matches: 1. Per germline, CDR1 MDHEN and CDR2 SYDVKM. This CDR3 spans 12 amino acids.